This T cell receptor (beta chain) is drawn from a study of blood T cell repertoires in COVID-19. About the study: Samples of COVID-19 (acute and convalescent) were obtained from the United States, Italy and Spain. The cDNA or gDNA used as material had been derived from T cells, B-cell-depleted T cells, or PBMCs.

V lost 5 bases and J lost 7; bases outside the gene matches: 16. The CDR3 runs 16 residues. The germline V gene encodes CDR1 MDHEN and CDR2 SYDVKM. In the source study's methods: For nucleated cells, counts were estimated from reference gene primer amplification. The assay was immunoSEQ multiplex PCR, and TCRdb's table has in-frame clones only and misses some. Clone size and the V and J calls come from that table; the DNA yielded D and trimming. Counted here are 25,000 to 35,000 clones, roughly 80% occurring once; the ten biggest clones make up roughly 16%. Only one count was recorded for this clone. The clonotype was recovered from a woman aged 60 to 75 with acute or convalescent COVID-19. The rearrangement links TRBV28 to TRBJ1-1; 7 bases map to TRBD1. The specimen was peripheral blood. The DNA for the CDR3 is TGTGCCAGCAGTAAAATAGGGGGCGATATTATATTTGAAGCTTTCTTT. It encodes CASSKIGGDIIFEAFF.